This T cell receptor beta chain is from a study of blood T cell repertoires in COVID-19. Generated by immunoSEQ multiplex PCR, the TCRdb table keeps only in-frame clones and is missing some. This sample yields 52,000 or so clones, of which 85% to 90% are seen a single time; about 27% belongs to the top ten. The CDR3 loop spans 17 amino acids. The junction had 15 bases not matched to a gene; V was cut back by 4 bases and J by 5 bases. CDR1 is SQVTM, CDR2 ANQGSEA, per germline. This clonotype originated in a human donor in a cohort sampled during active COVID-19. The sequenced sample consisted of peripheral blood. This sequence joins TRBV29-1 and TRBJ2-1; 9 bases line up with TRBD1. Here the CDR3 reads CSVVGLRGQGRDNEQFF. As DNA, the CDR3 is TGCAGCGTTGTAGGGCTCCGGGGACAGGGCCGGGACAATGAGCAGTTCTTC.